Given below is one T cell receptor (beta chain) in context. What it recognizes is unknown. From RNA transcripts, TCR beta CDR3 regions were amplified. During a first-round RT-PCR of the TCR CDR3, the HTBI primer set was used. Each CDR3 protein is one row after TCRdb ran MiXCR on the multiplex PCR reads. The repertoire includes about 480,000 distinct CDR3 sequences, 13% to 15% of them detected once, and less than 20% sits in the top ten. The sample originates from a study of T cells in Graves' hyperthyroidism and ophthalmopathy. On the study more broadly: Blood was drawn when the patient was first diagnosed and still untreated. The study's findings and limits: A model of 13 V-J features distinguished ophthalmopathy from stable hyperthyroidism. Among clonotypes expanded in thyroid above 0.001, most were also found in blood.

Researchers barred patients who had uncontrolled infection, other autoimmune disease, pregnancy or lactation. Specimen: blood. This TCR was recovered from a woman in her late teens or twenties with Graves' hyperthyroidism.

The CDR3: CASSPTRTYEQYV. The CDR3 nucleotides are TGTGCCAGCAGCCCTACTAGAACCTACGAGCAGTACGTC. This chain joins TRBV6-4 and TRBJ2-7; the D gene is possibly TRBD2 (5 bases). Looked up from germline, CDR1 is MRHNA and CDR2 is SNTAGT. The V and J ends lost 6 bases and 2 bases respectively, with 11 bases between them. There are 13 residues in the CDR3.